These 2 T cell receptor beta chains originate from one sample sequenced in a study of CD8 T cells in ankylosing spondylitis. Study-wide results and limits: There was a TCR beta motif, made of 7 or 8 highly homologous variants, that appeared characteristic of ankylosing spondylitis blood.

MiXCR was run by TCRdb on the 5' RACE reads, yielding one entry per CDR3 protein. The sample includes roughly 400,000 distinct CDR3 sequences, around 20% of them seen just once. Their antigens remain unidentified. Sequencing used blood, either unsorted or a sorted T cell fraction (not recorded which). The receptors shown here come from a male donor with ankylosing spondylitis.

This clonotype was observed a handful of times. The chain uses TRBV7-9 and TRBJ1-3; a possible D gene is TRBD1 (6 bases). CDR3 length equals 14 residues. Germline V gives CDR1 SEHNR, CDR2 FQNEAQ (reference sequence). The V and J ends lost 5 bases and 5 bases respectively, with 13 bases between them. Written as DNA, the CDR3 is TGTGCCAGCAGCAGGGGGGCAGGGAGAAACACCATATATTTT. This codes for CASSRGAGRNTIYF.

This clonotype has only a few counts. The chain joins TRBV5-6 to TRBJ2-7, with 8 bases that match TRBD2. The CDR3 totals 15 residues. From germline, CDR1 is SGHDT and CDR2 YYEEEE. The V and J ends lost 4 bases and 3 bases, in that order; junction bases with no gene match: 9. The CDR3 DNA sequence: TGTGCCAGCAGCCTTGGGCCAGCGGGAGTCTACGAGCAGTACTTC. Amino acids: CASSLGPAGVYEQYF.